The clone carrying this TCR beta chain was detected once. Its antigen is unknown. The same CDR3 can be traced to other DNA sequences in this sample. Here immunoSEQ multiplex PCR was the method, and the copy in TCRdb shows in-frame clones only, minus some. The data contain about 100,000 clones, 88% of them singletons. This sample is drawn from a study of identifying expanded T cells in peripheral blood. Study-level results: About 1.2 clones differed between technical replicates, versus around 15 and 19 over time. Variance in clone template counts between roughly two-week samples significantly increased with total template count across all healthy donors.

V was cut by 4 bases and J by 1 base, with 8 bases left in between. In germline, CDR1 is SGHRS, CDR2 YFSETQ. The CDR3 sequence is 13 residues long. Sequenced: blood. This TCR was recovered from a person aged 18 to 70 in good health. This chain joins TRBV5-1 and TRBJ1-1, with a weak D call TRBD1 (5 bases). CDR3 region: CASSPGQNTEAFF. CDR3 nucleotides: TGCGCCAGCAGCCCAGGGCAGAACACTGAAGCTTTCTTT.